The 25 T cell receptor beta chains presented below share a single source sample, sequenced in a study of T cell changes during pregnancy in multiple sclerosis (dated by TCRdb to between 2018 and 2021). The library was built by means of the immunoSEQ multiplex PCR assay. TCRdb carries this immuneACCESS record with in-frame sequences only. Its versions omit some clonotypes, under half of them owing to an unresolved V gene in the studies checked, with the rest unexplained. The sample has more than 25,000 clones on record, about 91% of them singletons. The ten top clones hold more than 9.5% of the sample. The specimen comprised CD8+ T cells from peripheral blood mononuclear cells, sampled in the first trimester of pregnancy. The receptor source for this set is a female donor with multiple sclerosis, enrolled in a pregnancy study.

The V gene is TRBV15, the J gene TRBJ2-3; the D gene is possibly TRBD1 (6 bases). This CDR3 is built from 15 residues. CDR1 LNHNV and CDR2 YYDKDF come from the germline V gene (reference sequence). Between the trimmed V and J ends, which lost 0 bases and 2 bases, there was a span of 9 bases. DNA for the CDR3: TGTGCCACCAGCAGAGAGGACAGACTCACAGATACGCAGTATTTT. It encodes CATSREDRLTDTQYF.

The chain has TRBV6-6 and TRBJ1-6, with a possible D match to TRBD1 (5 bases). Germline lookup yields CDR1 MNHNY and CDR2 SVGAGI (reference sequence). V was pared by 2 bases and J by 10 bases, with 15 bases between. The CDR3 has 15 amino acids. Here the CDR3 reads CASSYNSGEGSPLHF. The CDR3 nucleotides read TGTGCCAGCAGTTACAATTCGGGGGAAGGGTCACCCCTCCACTTT.

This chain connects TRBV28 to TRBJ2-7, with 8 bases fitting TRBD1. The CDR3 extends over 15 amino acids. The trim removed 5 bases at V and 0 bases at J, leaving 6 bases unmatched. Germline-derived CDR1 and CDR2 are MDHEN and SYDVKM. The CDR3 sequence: CASSPVTGASYEQYF. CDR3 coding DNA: TGTGCCAGCAGTCCCGTGACAGGGGCCTCCTACGAGCAGTACTTC.

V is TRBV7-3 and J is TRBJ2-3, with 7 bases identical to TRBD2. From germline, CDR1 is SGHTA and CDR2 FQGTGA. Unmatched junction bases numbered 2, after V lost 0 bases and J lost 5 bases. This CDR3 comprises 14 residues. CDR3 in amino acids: CASSLTGEGDTQYF. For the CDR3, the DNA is TGTGCCAGCAGCTTAACAGGGGAGGGAGATACGCAGTATTTT. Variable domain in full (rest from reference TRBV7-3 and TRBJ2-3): GAGVSQTPSNKVTEKGKYVELRCDPISGHTALYWYRQSLGQGPEFLIYFQGTGAADDSGLPNDRFFAVRPEGSVSTLKIQRTERGDSAVYLCASSLTGEGDTQYFGPGTRLTVL.

The CDR3 DNA sequence: TGTGCCAGTAGTTTGGCGGGGGCCGACAATGAGCAGTTCTTC. Protein: CASSLAGADNEQFF. V usage is TRBV19 and J usage is TRBJ2-1; a possible D gene is TRBD2 (7 bases). The CDR3 covers 14 residues. Between the trimmed V and J ends, which lost 5 bases and 5 bases, there was a span of 13 bases. Looked up from germline, CDR1 is LNHDA and CDR2 is SQIVND (reference sequence).

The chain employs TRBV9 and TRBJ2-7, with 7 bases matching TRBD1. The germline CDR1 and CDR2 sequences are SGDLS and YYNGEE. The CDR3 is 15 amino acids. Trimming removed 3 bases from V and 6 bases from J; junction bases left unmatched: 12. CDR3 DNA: TGTGCCAGCAGCGATGGGACAGTAACTATCGCCGAGCAGTACTTC. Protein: CASSDGTVTIAEQYF.

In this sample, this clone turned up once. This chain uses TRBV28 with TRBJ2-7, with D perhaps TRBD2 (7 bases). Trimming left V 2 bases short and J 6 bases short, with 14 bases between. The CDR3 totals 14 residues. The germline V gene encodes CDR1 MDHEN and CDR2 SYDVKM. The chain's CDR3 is CASSLRGGTPEQYF. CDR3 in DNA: TGTGCCAGCAGTTTAAGGGGGGGGACACCCGAGCAGTACTTC. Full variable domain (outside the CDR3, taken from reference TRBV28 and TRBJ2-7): DVKVTQSSRYLVKRTGEKVFLECVQDMDHENMFWYRQDPGLGLRLIYFSYDVKMKEKGDIPEGYSVSREKKERFSLILESASTNQTSMYLCASSLRGGTPEQYFGPGTRLTVT.

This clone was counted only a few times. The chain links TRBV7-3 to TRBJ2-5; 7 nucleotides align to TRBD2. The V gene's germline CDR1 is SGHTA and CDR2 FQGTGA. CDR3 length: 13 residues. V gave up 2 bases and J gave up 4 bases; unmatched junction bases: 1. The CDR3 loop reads CASSLPGGETQYF. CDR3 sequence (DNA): TGTGCCAGCAGCTTACCGGGAGGAGAGACCCAGTACTTC.

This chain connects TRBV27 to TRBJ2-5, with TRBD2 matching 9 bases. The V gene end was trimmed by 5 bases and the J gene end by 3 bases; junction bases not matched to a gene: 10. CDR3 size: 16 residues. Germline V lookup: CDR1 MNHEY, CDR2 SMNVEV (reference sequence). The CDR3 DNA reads TGTGCCAGCAGTCCTATAGCGGGAGCGGGAGAAGAGACCCAGTACTTC. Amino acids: CASSPIAGAGEETQYF.

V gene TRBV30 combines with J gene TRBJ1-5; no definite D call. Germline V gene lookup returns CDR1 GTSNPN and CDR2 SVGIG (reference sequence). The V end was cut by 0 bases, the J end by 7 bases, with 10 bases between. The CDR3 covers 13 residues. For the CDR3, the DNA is TGTGCCTGGAGTGTTAATATACAACAGCCCCAGCATTTT. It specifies CAWSVNIQQPQHF.

CDR3 residues: CASSYTSGSPLPDYEQYF. CDR3 nucleotides: TGTGCCAGCAGTTACACTAGCGGGAGCCCACTACCTGACTACGAGCAGTACTTC. This chain links TRBV28 with TRBJ2-7, with 11 bases lining up with TRBD2. The CDR3 has 18 residues. V trimming: 4 bases; J trimming: 3 bases; junction bases outside the gene matches: 14. CDR1 MDHEN and CDR2 SYDVKM come from the germline V gene.

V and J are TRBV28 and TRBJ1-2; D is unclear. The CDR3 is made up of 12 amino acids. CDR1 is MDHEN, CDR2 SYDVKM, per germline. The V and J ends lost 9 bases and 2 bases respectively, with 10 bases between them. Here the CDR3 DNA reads TGTGCCAGTACCCCGGGGAACTATGGCTACACCTTC. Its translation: CASTPGNYGYTF.

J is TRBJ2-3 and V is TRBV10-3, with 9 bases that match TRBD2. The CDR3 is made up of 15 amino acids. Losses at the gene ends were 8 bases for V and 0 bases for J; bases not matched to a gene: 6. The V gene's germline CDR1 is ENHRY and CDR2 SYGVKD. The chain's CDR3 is CAIGGGGASTDTQYF. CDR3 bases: TGTGCCATCGGTGGCGGGGGGGCGAGCACAGATACGCAGTATTTT.

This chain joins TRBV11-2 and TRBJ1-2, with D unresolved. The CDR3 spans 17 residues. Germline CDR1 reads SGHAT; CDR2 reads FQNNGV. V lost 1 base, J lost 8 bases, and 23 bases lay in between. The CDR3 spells CASSLGGLTNLRGGYTF. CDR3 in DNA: TGTGCCAGCAGCTTAGGTGGCCTGACGAACCTCCGGGGAGGCTACACCTTC.

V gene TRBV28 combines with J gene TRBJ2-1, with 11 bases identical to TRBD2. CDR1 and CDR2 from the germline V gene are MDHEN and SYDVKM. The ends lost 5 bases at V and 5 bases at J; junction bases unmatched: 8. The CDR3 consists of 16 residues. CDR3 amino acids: CASSQPGLAADNEQFF. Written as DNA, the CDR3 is TGTGCCAGCAGTCAGCCGGGACTAGCGGCTGACAATGAGCAGTTCTTC.

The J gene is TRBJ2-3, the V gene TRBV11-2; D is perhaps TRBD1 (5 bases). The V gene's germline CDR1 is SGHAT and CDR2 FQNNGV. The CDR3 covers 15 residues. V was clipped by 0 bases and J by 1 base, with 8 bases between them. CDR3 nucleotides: TGTGCCAGCAGCTTAGATTGGGGCGGCACAGATACGCAGTATTTT. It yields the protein CASSLDWGGTDTQYF. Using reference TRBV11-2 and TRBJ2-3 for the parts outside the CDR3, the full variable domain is EAGVAQSPRYKIIEKRQSVAFWCNPISGHATLYWYQQILGQGPKLLIQFQNNGVVDDSQLPKDRFSAERLKGVDSTLKIQPAKLEDSAVYLCASSLDWGGTDTQYFGPGTRLTVL.

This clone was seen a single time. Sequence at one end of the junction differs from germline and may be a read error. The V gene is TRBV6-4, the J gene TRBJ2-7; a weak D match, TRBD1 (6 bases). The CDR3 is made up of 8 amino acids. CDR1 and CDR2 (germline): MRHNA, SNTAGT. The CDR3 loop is CASKDSFF. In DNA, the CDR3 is TGTGCCAGCAAGGACAGCTTCTTC.

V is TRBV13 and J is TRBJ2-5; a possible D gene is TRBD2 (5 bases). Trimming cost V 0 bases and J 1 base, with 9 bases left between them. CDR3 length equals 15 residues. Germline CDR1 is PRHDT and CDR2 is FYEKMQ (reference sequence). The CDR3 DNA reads TGTGCCAGCAGCTTAGGCCTAAGCGGCCAAGAGACCCAGTACTTC. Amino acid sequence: CASSLGLSGQETQYF.

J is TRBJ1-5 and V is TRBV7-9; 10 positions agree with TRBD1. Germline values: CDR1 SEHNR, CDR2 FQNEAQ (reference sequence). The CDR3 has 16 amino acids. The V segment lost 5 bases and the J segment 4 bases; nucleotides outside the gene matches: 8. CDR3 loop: CASSPLAGQGNQPQHF. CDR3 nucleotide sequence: TGTGCCAGCAGCCCCCTCGCGGGACAGGGGAATCAGCCCCAGCATTTT.

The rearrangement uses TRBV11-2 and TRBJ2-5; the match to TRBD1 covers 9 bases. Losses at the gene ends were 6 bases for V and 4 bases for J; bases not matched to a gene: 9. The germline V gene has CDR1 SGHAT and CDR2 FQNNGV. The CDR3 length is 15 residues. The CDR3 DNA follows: TGTGCCAGCAGTGGGACAGGGATGGGAGGAGAGACCCAGTACTTC. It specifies CASSGTGMGGETQYF.

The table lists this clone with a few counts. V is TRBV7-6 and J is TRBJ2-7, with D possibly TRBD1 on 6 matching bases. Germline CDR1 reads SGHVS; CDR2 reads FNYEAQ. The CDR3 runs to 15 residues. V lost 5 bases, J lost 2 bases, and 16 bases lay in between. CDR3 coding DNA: TGTGCCAGCAGCCCAGGGGTGGGGCAGACCTACGAGCAGTACTTC. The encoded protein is CASSPGVGQTYEQYF.

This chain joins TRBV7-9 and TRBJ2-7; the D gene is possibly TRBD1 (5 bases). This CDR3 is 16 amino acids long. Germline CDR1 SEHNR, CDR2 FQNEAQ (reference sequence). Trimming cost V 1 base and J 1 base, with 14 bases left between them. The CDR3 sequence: CASSLVLDIWSYEQYF. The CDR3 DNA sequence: TGTGCCAGCAGCTTAGTTCTGGACATATGGTCCTACGAGCAGTACTTC.

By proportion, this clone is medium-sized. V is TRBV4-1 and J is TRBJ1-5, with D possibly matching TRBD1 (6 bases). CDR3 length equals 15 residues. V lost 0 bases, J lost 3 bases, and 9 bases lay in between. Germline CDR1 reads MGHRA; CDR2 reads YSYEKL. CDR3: CASSQEPGVNQPQHF. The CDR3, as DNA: TGCGCCAGCAGCCAAGAACCAGGGGTCAATCAGCCCCAGCATTTT.

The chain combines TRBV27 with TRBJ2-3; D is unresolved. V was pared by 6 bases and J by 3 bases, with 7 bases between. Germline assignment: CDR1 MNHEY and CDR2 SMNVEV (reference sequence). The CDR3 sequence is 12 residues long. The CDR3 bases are TGTGCCAGCAGGTCTAGAACAGATACGCAGTATTTT. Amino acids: CASRSRTDTQYF.

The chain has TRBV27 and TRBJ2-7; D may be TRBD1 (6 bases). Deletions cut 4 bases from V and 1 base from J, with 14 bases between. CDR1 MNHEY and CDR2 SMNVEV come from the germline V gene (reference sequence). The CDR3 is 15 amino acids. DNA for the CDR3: TGTGCCAGCAGTTCTTACCGGGACATTTCCTACGAGCAGTACTTC. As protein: CASSSYRDISYEQYF.